The rows below give T cell receptor beta chains drawn from one sample of a study of blood T cell repertoires in COVID-19. The table came from immunoSEQ multiplex PCR; TCRdb's copy has only in-frame clones and leaves some out. There are around 270,000 clones in the sample; 86% occur only once, and around 9.5% lies in the top ten. Sequencing was carried out using peripheral blood. The receptors shown here come from a man aged 40-50 years who had recovered from COVID-19. Each CDR3 is given with its conserved first and last residue. The D gene is left open where the match is weak. The size entry is marked missing in some rows and otherwise reads once, few, many or a size class.

V: TRBV19
size: .
D: .
J: TRBJ2-1
CDR3: CASRNLVDEQFF
DNA: TGTGCCAGTAGAAACTTAGTGGATGAGCAGTTCTTC

V: TRBV5-4
size: .
D: .
J: TRBJ1-6
CDR3: CASKNRDNSPLHF
DNA: TGTGCCAGCAAGAACAGGGATAATTCACCCCTCCACTTT

V: TRBV10-1
size: .
D: .
J: TRBJ1-3
CDR3: CASSESFREFGNTIYF
DNA: TGCGCCAGCAGTGAGTCGTTTCGGGAATTCGGAAACACCATATATTTT

V: TRBV18
size: .
D: .
J: TRBJ2-3
CDR3: CASSPPGATDTQYF
DNA: TGTGCCAGCTCACCACCGGGCGCCACAGATACGCAGTATTTT

V: TRBV7-8
size: few
D: .
J: TRBJ1-5
CDR3: CASSLGPGQPQHF
DNA: TGTGCCAGCAGCTTAGGCCCCGGTCAGCCCCAGCATTTT

V: TRBV5-6
size: .
D: TRBD1
J: TRBJ2-5
CDR3: CASSLRDRAFMLETQYF
DNA: TGTGCCAGCAGCCTCCGGGACAGGGCGTTCATGTTGGAGACCCAGTACTTC

V: TRBV28
size: .
D: .
J: TRBJ2-7
CDR3: CASLGVYEQYF
DNA: TGTGCCAGCCTAGGGGTTTACGAGCAGTACTTC

V: TRBV6-1
size: .
D: .
J: TRBJ1-2
CDR3: CASSEEGSYGYTF
DNA: TGTGCCAGCAGTGAAGAAGGGAGCTATGGCTACACCTTC

V: TRBV29-1
size: .
D: .
J: TRBJ2-1
CDR3: CSVLLSWNEQFF
DNA: TGCAGCGTTCTCCTTAGCTGGAATGAGCAGTTCTTC

V: TRBV5-4
size: .
D: .
J: TRBJ2-1
CDR3: CASSLVSGNEQFF
DNA: TGTGCCAGCAGCTTGGTGTCAGGGAATGAGCAGTTCTTC

V: TRBV6-6
size: .
D: .
J: TRBJ1-1
CDR3: CASSYGDTNTEAFF
DNA: TGTGCCAGCAGTTACGGGGACACGAACACTGAAGCTTTCTTT

V: TRBV7-3
size: .
D: TRBD2
J: TRBJ2-1
CDR3: CASSLLAGGPFEQFF
DNA: TGTGCCAGCAGCTTACTAGCGGGAGGGCCATTTGAGCAGTTCTTC

V: TRBV5-6
size: .
D: .
J: TRBJ2-5
CDR3: CASTRPGLQETQYF
DNA: TGTGCCAGCACCCGACCGGGACTCCAAGAGACCCAGTACTTC

V: TRBV30
size: .
D: TRBD1
J: TRBJ1-5
CDR3: CAWSVMAGTGSNQPQHF
DNA: TGTGCCTGGAGTGTAATGGCAGGGACAGGTAGCAATCAGCCCCAGCATTTT

V: TRBV7-6
size: .
D: TRBD1
J: TRBJ1-4
CDR3: CASSRPTGWGEKLFF
DNA: TGTGCCAGCAGCAGACCGACAGGGTGGGGTGAAAAACTGTTTTTT

V: TRBV19
size: .
D: TRBD2
J: TRBJ2-2
CDR3: CASSRRTSGNTGELFF
DNA: TGTGCCAGTAGTAGACGGACTAGCGGGAACACCGGGGAGCTGTTTTTT

V: TRBV3-1/TRBV3-2
size: .
D: .
J: TRBJ1-1
CDR3: CASSQGYRDPLAFF
DNA: TGTGCCAGCAGCCAAGGGTACAGGGACCCTCTTGCTTTCTTT

V: TRBV13
size: .
D: TRBD1
J: TRBJ1-2
CDR3: CASSLEGILARGTGTGESYGYTF
DNA: TGTGCCAGCAGCTTAGAAGGTATCCTGGCTCGTGGAACCGGGACAGGGGAGTCCTATGGCTACACCTTC

V: TRBV5-6
size: .
D: .
J: TRBJ2-1
CDR3: CASSLRGQLGSSYNEQFF
DNA: TGTGCCAGCAGCTTGCGTGGACAGTTGGGGAGCTCCTACAATGAGCAGTTCTTC

V: TRBV6-5
size: .
D: .
J: TRBJ1-1
CDR3: CASSYSYRNTEAFF
DNA: TGTGCCAGCAGTTACTCGTATCGGAACACTGAAGCTTTCTTT

V: TRBV25-1
size: .
D: TRBD2
J: TRBJ2-3
CDR3: CASSRITSGGTDTQYF
DNA: TGTGCCAGCAGTCGGATTACTAGCGGGGGCACAGATACGCAGTATTTT

V: TRBV23-1
size: .
D: .
J: TRBJ2-6
CDR3: CAIPRGGPKPSGANVLTF
DNA: TGCGCCATCCCGAGGGGGGGCCCTAAGCCCTCTGGGGCCAACGTCCTGACTTTC

V: TRBV5-1
size: .
D: TRBD2
J: TRBJ2-7
CDR3: CASSSIGTSGSYEQYF
DNA: TGCGCCAGCAGCTCTATAGGGACTAGCGGATCCTACGAGCAGTACTTC

V: TRBV7-6
size: .
D: TRBD1
J: TRBJ2-2
CDR3: CASSNRQGAVTGELFF
DNA: TGTGCCAGCAGCAACAGACAGGGGGCAGTTACCGGGGAGCTGTTTTTT

V: TRBV6-2/TRBV6-3
size: few
D: TRBD2
J: TRBJ2-3
CDR3: CASSGLAGGDTQYF
DNA: TGTGCCAGCAGTGGACTAGCGGGGGGGGATACGCAGTATTTT

V: TRBV7-9
size: .
D: TRBD1
J: TRBJ1-4
CDR3: CASSLGTGQEKLFF
DNA: TGTGCCAGCAGCCTCGGGACAGGGCAGGAAAAACTGTTTTTT

V: TRBV2
size: .
D: TRBD1
J: TRBJ2-2
CDR3: CASRASTGTGELFF
DNA: TGTGCCAGCAGAGCCTCGACAGGGACCGGGGAGCTGTTTTTT

V: TRBV18
size: .
D: TRBD1
J: TRBJ1-4
CDR3: CASSPAGTGGEKLFF
DNA: TGTGCCAGCTCGCCGGCCGGGACAGGGGGCGAAAAACTGTTTTTT

V: TRBV3-1/TRBV3-2
size: once
D: .
J: TRBJ1-5
CDR3: CASSPPLVRVSNQPQHF
DNA: TGTGCCAGCAGCCCCCCACTGGTGAGGGTTAGCAATCAGCCCCAGCATTTT

V: TRBV6-5
size: .
D: TRBD1
J: TRBJ2-7
CDR3: CASSSGQGPEQYF
DNA: TGTGCCAGCAGCTCCGGACAGGGCCCCGAGCAGTACTTC

V: TRBV9
size: .
D: .
J: TRBJ1-2
CDR3: CASSDRARGYTF
DNA: TGTGCCAGCAGCGACAGGGCTCGTGGCTACACCTTC

V: TRBV11-2
size: .
D: TRBD1
J: TRBJ2-5
CDR3: CASSSGTGGETQYF
DNA: TGTGCCAGCAGCTCCGGGACAGGCGGAGAGACCCAGTACTTC

V: TRBV2
size: .
D: TRBD2
J: TRBJ2-1
CDR3: CASSGRTSGGNEQFF
DNA: TGTGCCAGCAGTGGACGGACTAGCGGGGGAAATGAGCAGTTCTTC

V: TRBV5-1
size: .
D: .
J: TRBJ2-1
CDR3: CASSLVIGGLRREQFF
DNA: TGCGCCAGCAGCTTGGTGATCGGGGGGCTTCGCCGGGAGCAGTTCTTC

V: TRBV7-9
size: .
D: .
J: TRBJ2-3
CDR3: CASSIRVGPGHADTQYF
DNA: TGTGCCAGCAGCATAAGAGTGGGGCCCGGTCATGCAGATACGCAGTATTTT

V: TRBV6-2/TRBV6-3
size: .
D: .
J: TRBJ2-2
CDR3: CASSLRSAGELFF
DNA: TGTGCCAGCAGCCTGCGGAGCGCCGGGGAGCTGTTTTTT

V: TRBV6-6
size: once
D: TRBD2
J: TRBJ2-3
CDR3: CASSYSSGGGTDTQYF
DNA: TGTGCCAGCAGTTACAGTAGCGGGGGGGGGACAGATACGCAGTATTTT

V: TRBV24-1
size: .
D: .
J: TRBJ1-2
CDR3: CATSDLRGGYTF
DNA: TGTGCCACCAGTGATTTACGGGGGGGCTACACCTTC

V: TRBV27
size: .
D: TRBD2
J: TRBJ2-3
CDR3: CASSRWTSGDTQYF
DNA: TGTGCCAGCAGTCGGTGGACTAGCGGGGATACGCAGTATTTT

V: TRBV12-5
size: .
D: .
J: TRBJ2-1
CDR3: CASGLGQSYNEQFF
DNA: TGTGCTAGTGGTTTGGGACAGTCCTACAATGAGCAGTTCTTC

V: TRBV6-6
size: .
D: .
J: TRBJ2-2
CDR3: CASNTPERTNTGELFF
DNA: TGTGCCAGCAACACACCCGAGCGGACGAACACCGGGGAGCTGTTTTTT

V: TRBV9
size: .
D: TRBD2
J: TRBJ2-3
CDR3: CASSQRRSGSTDTQYF
DNA: TGTGCCAGCAGCCAACGACGTAGCGGGAGCACAGATACGCAGTATTTT

V: TRBV6-6
size: .
D: TRBD1
J: TRBJ1-1
CDR3: CASLSRGPTEAFF
DNA: TGTGCCAGCCTCTCCAGGGGGCCCACTGAAGCTTTCTTT

V: TRBV11-2
size: .
D: .
J: TRBJ2-7
CDR3: CASSSHREGAAYEQYF
DNA: TGTGCCAGCAGCTCCCACCGAGAAGGGGCGGCCTACGAGCAGTACTTC

V: TRBV6-1
size: .
D: .
J: TRBJ2-1
CDR3: CASSETRSVESYNEQFF
DNA: TGTGCCAGCAGTGAAACTAGGTCGGTGGAATCCTACAATGAGCAGTTCTTC

V: TRBV7-9
size: .
D: .
J: TRBJ1-5
CDR3: CASSQGGGNQPQHF
DNA: TGTGCCAGCAGCCAAGGGGGTGGCAATCAGCCCCAGCATTTT

V: TRBV7-9
size: .
D: .
J: TRBJ2-7
CDR3: CASSPPVAGISYEQYF
DNA: TGTGCCAGCAGCCCGCCCGTGGCGGGGATCTCCTACGAGCAGTACTTC

V: TRBV29-1
size: .
D: TRBD2
J: TRBJ2-7
CDR3: CSAGGRRGSHSYEQYF
DNA: TGCAGCGCCGGCGGGCGGCGGGGGAGCCACTCCTACGAGCAGTACTTC

V: TRBV27
size: .
D: .
J: TRBJ2-7
CDR3: CASSFLTSGHPYEQYF
DNA: TGTGCCAGCAGTTTCCTCACCTCGGGACACCCCTACGAGCAGTACTTC

V: TRBV6-5
size: .
D: TRBD2
J: TRBJ2-2
CDR3: CASSSGGWELFF
DNA: TGTGCCAGCAGTTCCGGGGGGTGGGAGCTGTTTTTT

V: TRBV15
size: .
D: TRBD1
J: TRBJ2-5
CDR3: CATSRGGQGSETQYF
DNA: TGTGCCACCAGCAGAGGGGGACAGGGCAGTGAGACCCAGTACTTC

V: TRBV13
size: .
D: .
J: TRBJ2-7
CDR3: CASSLRGYEQYF
DNA: TGTGCCAGCAGCTTACGGGGCTACGAGCAGTACTTC

V: TRBV18
size: .
D: .
J: TRBJ1-2
CDR3: CASSPQGTYGYTF
DNA: TGTGCCAGCTCTCCCCAGGGTACCTATGGCTACACCTTC

V: TRBV3-1/TRBV3-2
size: once
D: TRBD1
J: TRBJ1-1
CDR3: CASSRQGGNTEAFF
DNA: TGTGCCAGCAGCCGTCAGGGGGGGAACACTGAAGCTTTCTTT

V: TRBV27
size: .
D: .
J: TRBJ1-2
CDR3: CASSLTTAPYGYTF
DNA: TGTGCCAGCAGCCTCACGACAGCACCCTATGGCTACACCTTC

V: TRBV19
size: .
D: .
J: TRBJ2-2
CDR3: CASSAWGGHTGELFF
DNA: TGTGCCAGTAGCGCCTGGGGCGGTCACACCGGGGAGCTGTTTTTT

V: TRBV10-3
size: .
D: .
J: TRBJ1-4
CDR3: CAISVAGTTNEKLFF
DNA: TGTGCCATCAGTGTAGCAGGGACAACTAATGAAAAACTGTTTTTT

V: TRBV6-5
size: .
D: TRBD2
J: TRBJ2-7
CDR3: CASSYGLATSYEQYF
DNA: TGTGCCAGCAGTTACGGACTAGCGACCTCCTACGAGCAGTACTTC

V: TRBV5-1
size: .
D: .
J: TRBJ2-7
CDR3: CASSLNPRRDLSSYEQYF
DNA: TGCGCCAGCAGCCTTAACCCCCGGCGGGACTTGAGTTCCTACGAGCAGTACTTC

V: TRBV7-3
size: few
D: TRBD2
J: TRBJ2-1
CDR3: CASSPEGTSGINEQFF
DNA: TGTGCCAGCAGCCCCGAGGGGACTAGCGGGATCAATGAGCAGTTCTTC